The 25 T cell receptor beta chains given below trace back to one sample, sequenced in a study of Ad26.COV2.S vaccination and SARS-CoV-2 variants. Treatment defined: 15 to 20 received Ad26.COV2.S at low or high dose, single or two shots; 5 received placebo; per-sample allocation not given. Vaccine and placebo recipients were sampled on day 63 after the first injection. Assay: immunoSEQ multiplex PCR; the TCRdb copy retains only in-frame clones and omits some. The sample consists of 330,000 or so clones, roughly 88% of them appearing once. The sequenced sample was peripheral blood, obtained in a trial of Ad26.COV2.S vaccine versus placebo. The origin of the receptors is a person aged 18-65 years who received the Ad26.COV2.S COVID-19 vaccine or a placebo.

The V and J genes are TRBV18 and TRBJ1-4; D not certain. Germline assignment: CDR1 KGHSH and CDR2 LQKENI. V was cut by 6 bases and J by 8 bases, with 34 bases left in between. The CDR3 runs to 20 residues. The CDR3 coding sequence is TGTGCCAGCTCGTTGAACTCCCCTGGCCCGATTGATAGTACGATAGAAAAACTGTTTTTT. This translates into CASSLNSPGPIDSTIEKLFF.

The chain employs TRBV9 and TRBJ1-2; D gene uncertain. CDR1 is SGDLS, CDR2 YYNGEE, per germline. Trimming cost V 7 bases and J 3 bases, with 16 bases left between them. The CDR3 sequence is 14 residues long. CDR3 sequence: CASSRGGFDYGYTF. For the CDR3, the DNA is TGTGCCAGCTCCAGAGGAGGATTTGACTATGGCTACACCTTC.

V and J are TRBV2 and TRBJ1-4, with 7 bases matching TRBD1. Germline values: CDR1 SNHLY, CDR2 FYNNEI. The CDR3 is 15 residues long. The J segment lost 3 bases and the V segment lost 7 bases, leaving 8 bases of the junction unmatched. The CDR3 coding sequence is TGTGCCAGCAAGGGGACGGGACAGCCTAATGAAAAACTGTTTTTT. It is translated as CASKGTGQPNEKLFF.

This clone came up once. This sequence joins TRBV28 and TRBJ2-7; 7 bases map to TRBD2. The germline V gene has CDR1 MDHEN and CDR2 SYDVKM. V was pared by 11 bases and J by 0 bases, with 7 bases of the junction left unmatched. The CDR3 is 13 amino acids. CDR3 bases: TGTGCCTCAGCGGGACTCTTCTCCTACGAGCAGTACGTC. Protein: CASAGLFSYEQYV.

The rearrangement uses TRBV6-2 or TRBV6-3 and TRBJ1-2; D not certain. Per the germline V gene, CDR1 is MNHEY and CDR2 is SVGEGT. Deletions cut 6 bases from V and 8 bases from J, with 10 bases between. The CDR3 has 11 residues. CDR3 DNA: TGTGCCAGCAGCAAGGCCGGAGGCTACACCTTC. This gives the protein CASSKAGGYTF.

This clone is a singleton in its sample. V usage is TRBV28 and J usage is TRBJ2-4, with 9 bases aligning to TRBD2. CDR3 length: 17 amino acids. The J segment lost 6 bases and the V segment lost 3 bases, leaving 12 bases of the junction unmatched. Germline CDR1 is MDHEN and CDR2 is SYDVKM. The CDR3, as DNA: TGTGCCAGCAGTTTTAGAAACTGGCGGGAGGGGGTAAACATTCAGTACTTC. Its protein is CASSFRNWREGVNIQYF.

The V and J genes are TRBV5-6 and TRBJ1-1; 8 positions match TRBD1. This CDR3 region has 14 residues. Germline V gives CDR1 SGHDT, CDR2 YYEEEE. Trimming at V came to 4 bases and at J to 5 bases, leaving 7 bases not matched to a gene. CDR3 loop: CASSPRTGWTEAFF. The DNA for the CDR3 is TGTGCCAGCAGCCCGAGGACAGGGTGGACTGAAGCTTTCTTT.

V and J are TRBV10-1 and TRBJ2-1; D not resolved. V gave up 3 bases and J gave up 8 bases, with 11 bases separating them. Germline assignment: CDR1 WNHNN and CDR2 SYGVQD (reference sequence). The CDR3 spans 13 residues. CDR3 coding DNA: TGCGCCAGCAGTGACCCAGGAACGTATGAGCAGTTCTTC. It yields the protein CASSDPGTYEQFF.

V usage is TRBV4-1 and J usage is TRBJ1-5, with D possibly matching TRBD1 (5 bases). Deletions cut 6 bases from V and 3 bases from J, with 12 bases between. Germline V gives CDR1 MGHRA, CDR2 YSYEKL. CDR3 length equals 14 residues. CDR3 loop: CASSRGELNQPQHF. CDR3 bases: TGCGCCAGCAGTAGAGGGGAACTCAATCAGCCCCAGCATTTT.

The gene calls are TRBV6-4 and TRBJ2-6; D remains unclear. Trimming stripped 2 bases from V and 2 bases from J, with 7 bases between. The CDR3 is made up of 15 amino acids. Germline CDR1 and CDR2: MRHNA and SNTAGT. CDR3 coding DNA: TGTGCCAGCAGTGACGGGTCAGCTGGGGCCAACGTCCTGACTTTC. Translating it yields CASSDGSAGANVLTF.

The chain combines TRBV2 with TRBJ2-3, with no clear D. Per germline, CDR1 SNHLY and CDR2 FYNNEI. V lost 7 bases to trimming and J lost 0 bases, with 5 bases between them. The CDR3 runs to 12 residues. In DNA form, the CDR3 reads TGTGCCAGCACACATAGCACAGATACGCAGTATTTT. Translated: CASTHSTDTQYF.

The chain links TRBV18 to TRBJ1-5; TRBD1 aligns across 11 bases. CDR3 length equals 16 residues. Germline V lookup: CDR1 KGHSH, CDR2 LQKENI. J gave up 9 bases and V 4 bases, and 11 bases lay outside the gene matches. CDR3 in amino acids: CASSQPGQGVRRPQHF. The CDR3 DNA follows: TGTGCCAGCTCACAGCCGGGACAGGGGGTCCGTAGGCCCCAGCATTTT.

The V call is TRBV28, the J call TRBJ1-5; D ambiguous. V lost 4 bases to trimming and J lost 4 bases, with 8 bases between them. Germline V CDR1 and CDR2: MDHEN, SYDVKM. There are 13 residues in the CDR3. The DNA for the CDR3 is TGTGCCAGCAGTTCGTCCGTGAATCAGCCCCAGCATTTT. It codes for CASSSSVNQPQHF.

V gene TRBV7-3 combines with J gene TRBJ2-1; D gene ambiguous. Germline V CDR1 and CDR2: SGHTA, FQGTGA. V lost 5 bases to trimming and J lost 2 bases, with 10 bases between them. This CDR3 has 14 amino acids. The CDR3 coding sequence is TGTGCCAGCAGCCCCAACCCGACCTACAATGAGCAGTTCTTC. The encoded protein is CASSPNPTYNEQFF.

The chain joins TRBV4-3 to TRBJ2-1, with 13 positions matching TRBD2. The CDR3 is made up of 17 amino acids. V gave up 3 bases and J gave up 7 bases; unmatched junction bases: 9. The germline CDR1 and CDR2 sequences are LGHNA and YSLEER. In DNA, the CDR3 is TGCGCCAGCAGCCATCGAGAGGGACTAGCGGGAATTAATGAGCAGTTCTTC. Its protein is CASSHREGLAGINEQFF.

This chain joins TRBV25-1 and TRBJ1-2; D call uncertain. Looked up from germline, CDR1 is MGHDK and CDR2 is SYGVNS. Trimming removed 3 bases from V and 4 bases from J, with 6 bases in between. CDR3 length: 12 residues. CDR3 residues: CASSEGSYGYTF. In DNA, the CDR3 is TGTGCCAGCAGTGAGGGGAGCTATGGCTACACCTTC.

The genes are TRBV6-2 or TRBV6-3 and TRBJ1-1; D not resolved. The CDR3 length is 15 residues. Trimming stripped 0 bases from V and 2 bases from J, with 10 bases between. The germline CDR1 and CDR2 sequences are MNHEY and SVGEGT. Here the CDR3 DNA reads TGTGCCAGCAGTTACTCCCCGGGTCCCAACACTGAAGCTTTCTTT. Translating gives CASSYSPGPNTEAFF.

The rearrangement links TRBV7-9 to TRBJ2-2; 9 bases map to TRBD1. This CDR3 has 16 amino acids. The germline CDR1 and CDR2 sequences are SEHNR and FQNEAQ (reference sequence). J gave up 5 bases and V 4 bases, and 8 bases lay outside the gene matches. CDR3 loop: CASSSSGTGTTGELFF. Here the CDR3 DNA reads TGTGCCAGCAGCTCATCCGGGACAGGGACAACCGGGGAGCTGTTTTTT.

The chain couples TRBV11-2 to TRBJ1-1; D is ambiguous. Per the germline V gene, CDR1 is SGHAT and CDR2 is FQNNGV. This CDR3 comprises 12 residues. V lost 8 bases to trimming and J lost 5 bases, with 12 bases between them. The CDR3 loop is CASRWVRTEAFF. CDR3 coding DNA: TGTGCCAGCCGTTGGGTCCGGACTGAAGCTTTCTTT.

J is TRBJ2-7 and V is TRBV6-5; D not resolved. V gave up 2 bases and J gave up 7 bases, with 9 bases separating them. CDR1 is MNHEY, CDR2 SVGAGI, per germline. The CDR3 has 12 amino acids. The CDR3 reads CASSYGPSEQYF. The CDR3, as DNA: TGTGCCAGCAGTTACGGTCCTTCGGAGCAGTACTTC.

The genes are TRBV12-3 or TRBV12-4 and TRBJ1-1, with D possibly matching TRBD1 (6 bases). The ends were cut back, 3 bases at V and 9 bases at J, with 11 bases in the middle. The CDR3 runs to 12 residues. CDR3 amino acids: CASSFGTRKAFF. In DNA form, the CDR3 reads TGTGCCAGCAGTTTCGGGACAAGAAAAGCTTTCTTT.

The rearrangement joins TRBV13 to TRBJ1-6; TRBD1 might be the D (5 bases). CDR1 is PRHDT, CDR2 FYEKMQ, per germline (reference sequence). V was pared by 9 bases and J by 6 bases, with 15 bases between. The CDR3 runs 14 residues. The CDR3 DNA follows: TGTGCCAGTCTCGGTCGGGGACTTAATTCACCCCTCCACTTT. This codes for CASLGRGLNSPLHF.

This rearrangement joins TRBV20-1 to TRBJ1-2; D not resolved. Germline CDR1 reads DFQATT; CDR2 reads SNEGSKA (reference sequence). This CDR3 contains 15 residues. Between the trimmed V and J ends, which lost 3 bases and 4 bases, there was a span of 18 bases. The CDR3: CSASRRGIEGYGYTF. The CDR3 bases are TGCAGTGCTAGTAGGAGAGGGATCGAGGGCTATGGCTACACCTTC.

This clone was observed once. This sequence joins TRBV13 and TRBJ2-2; D assignment may be TRBD1 or TRBD2 (5 bases each). V was cut by 5 bases and J by 0 bases, with 13 bases left in between. CDR3 length: 16 amino acids. CDR1 is PRHDT, CDR2 FYEKMQ, per germline (reference sequence). The CDR3 sequence: CASSLMGVPNTGELFF. The CDR3 DNA reads TGTGCCAGCAGCCTAATGGGGGTTCCGAACACCGGGGAGCTGTTTTTT.

The chain carries TRBV5-8 and TRBJ1-5; D unresolved. CDR3 length equals 13 residues. Germline CDR1 reads SGHTS; CDR2 reads YDEGEE. The germline V and J ends were trimmed by 0 bases and 6 bases, with 7 bases remaining between them. CDR3 protein: CASSLGWAQPQHF. The CDR3 DNA reads as TGTGCCAGCAGCTTGGGGTGGGCTCAGCCCCAGCATTTT.